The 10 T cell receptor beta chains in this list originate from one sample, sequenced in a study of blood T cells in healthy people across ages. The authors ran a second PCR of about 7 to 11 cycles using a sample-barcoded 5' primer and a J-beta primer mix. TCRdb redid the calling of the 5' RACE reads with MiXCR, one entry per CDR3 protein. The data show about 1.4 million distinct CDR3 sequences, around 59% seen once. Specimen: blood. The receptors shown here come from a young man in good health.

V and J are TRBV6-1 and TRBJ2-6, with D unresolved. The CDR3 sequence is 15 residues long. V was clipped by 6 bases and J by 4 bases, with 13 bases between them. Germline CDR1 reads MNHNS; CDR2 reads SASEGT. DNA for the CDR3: TGTGCCAGCAGCCCTGGGGATATGGGGGCCAACGTCCTGACTTTC. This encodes CASSPGDMGANVLTF.

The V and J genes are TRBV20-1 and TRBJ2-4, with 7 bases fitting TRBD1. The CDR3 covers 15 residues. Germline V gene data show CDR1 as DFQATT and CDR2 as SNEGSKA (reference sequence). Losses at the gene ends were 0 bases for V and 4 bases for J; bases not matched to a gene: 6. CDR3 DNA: TGCAGTGCTAGAGATAGGGAGACAGGGAAAAACATTCAGTACTTC. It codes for CSARDRETGKNIQYF.

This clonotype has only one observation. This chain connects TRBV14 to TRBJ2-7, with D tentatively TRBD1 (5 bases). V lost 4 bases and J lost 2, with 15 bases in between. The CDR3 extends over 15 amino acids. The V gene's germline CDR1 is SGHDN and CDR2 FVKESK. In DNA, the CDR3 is TGTGCCAGCAGCCCCCGCAGGGATAGTGCCTACGAGCAGTACTTC. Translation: CASSPRRDSAYEQYF.

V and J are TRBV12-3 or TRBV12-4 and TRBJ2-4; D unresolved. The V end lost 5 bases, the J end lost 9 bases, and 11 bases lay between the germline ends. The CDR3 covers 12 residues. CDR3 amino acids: CASSTGEIIQYF. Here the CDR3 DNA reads TGTGCCAGCAGTACCGGTGAGATCATTCAGTACTTC.

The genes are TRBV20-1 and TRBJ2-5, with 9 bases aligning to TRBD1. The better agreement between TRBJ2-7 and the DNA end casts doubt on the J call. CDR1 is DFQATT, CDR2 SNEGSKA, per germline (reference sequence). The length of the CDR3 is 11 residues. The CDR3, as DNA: TGCATGGGGGACAGGGACAGCGAGCAGTACTTC. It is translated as CMGDRDSEQYF.

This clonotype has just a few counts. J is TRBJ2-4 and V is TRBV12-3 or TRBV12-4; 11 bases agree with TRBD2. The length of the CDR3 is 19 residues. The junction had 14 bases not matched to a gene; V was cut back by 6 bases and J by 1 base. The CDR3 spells CASSDGLAGGLTAKNIQYF. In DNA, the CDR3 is TGTGCCAGCAGCGACGGGCTAGCGGGAGGATTAACGGCCAAAAACATTCAGTACTTC.

DNA for the CDR3: TGTGCCAGCAGTTCCCAGGGGCTTATTAGGGTCAATGAGCAGTTCTTC. The encoded protein is CASSSQGLIRVNEQFF. The V and J genes are TRBV27 and TRBJ2-1, with D possibly TRBD1 on 6 matching bases. With 4 bases removed from V and 6 bases from J, the gap between germline ends came to 19 bases. The CDR3 has 16 residues. Germline CDR1 MNHEY, CDR2 SMNVEV (reference sequence).

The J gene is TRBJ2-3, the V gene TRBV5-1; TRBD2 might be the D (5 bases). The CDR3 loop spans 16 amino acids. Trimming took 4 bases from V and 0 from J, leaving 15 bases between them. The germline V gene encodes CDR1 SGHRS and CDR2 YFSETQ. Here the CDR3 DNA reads TGCGCCAGCAGCCTGGCCGGGATTTTAAGCACAGATACGCAGTATTTT. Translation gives CASSLAGILSTDTQYF.

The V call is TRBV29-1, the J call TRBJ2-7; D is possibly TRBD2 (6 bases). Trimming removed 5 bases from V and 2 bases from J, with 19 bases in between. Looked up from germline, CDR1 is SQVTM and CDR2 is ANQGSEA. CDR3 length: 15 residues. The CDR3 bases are TGCAGCGTTAAACTCCCGGGACTCCCTGCCTACGAGCAGTACTTC. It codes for CSVKLPGLPAYEQYF.

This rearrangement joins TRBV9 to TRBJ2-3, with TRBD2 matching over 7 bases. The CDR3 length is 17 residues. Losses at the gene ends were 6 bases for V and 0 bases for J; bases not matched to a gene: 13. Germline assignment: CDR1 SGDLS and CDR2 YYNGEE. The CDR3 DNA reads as TGTGCCAGCACCCAGAGAGGCGGGGGAGCTAGCACAGATACGCAGTATTTT. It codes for CASTQRGGGASTDTQYF.